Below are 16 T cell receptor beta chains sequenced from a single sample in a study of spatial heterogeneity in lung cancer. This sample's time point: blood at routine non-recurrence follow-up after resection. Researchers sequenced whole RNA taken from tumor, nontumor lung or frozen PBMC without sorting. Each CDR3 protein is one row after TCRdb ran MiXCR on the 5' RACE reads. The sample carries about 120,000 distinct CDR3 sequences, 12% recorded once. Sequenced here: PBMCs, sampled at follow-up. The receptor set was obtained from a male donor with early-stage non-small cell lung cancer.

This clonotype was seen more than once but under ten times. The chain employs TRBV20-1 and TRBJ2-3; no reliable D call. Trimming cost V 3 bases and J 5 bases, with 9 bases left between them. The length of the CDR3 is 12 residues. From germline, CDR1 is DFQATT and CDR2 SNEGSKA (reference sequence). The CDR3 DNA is TGCAGTGCTAGTCGGCTAGTAGATACGCAGTATTTT. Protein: CSASRLVDTQYF.

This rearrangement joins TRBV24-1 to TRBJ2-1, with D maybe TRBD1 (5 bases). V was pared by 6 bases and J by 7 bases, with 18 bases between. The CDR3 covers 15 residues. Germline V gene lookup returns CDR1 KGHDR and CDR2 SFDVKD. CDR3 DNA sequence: TGTGCCACCAGTCCGTCAGGGAATAGCCGTAATGAGCAGTTCTTC. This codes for CATSPSGNSRNEQFF.

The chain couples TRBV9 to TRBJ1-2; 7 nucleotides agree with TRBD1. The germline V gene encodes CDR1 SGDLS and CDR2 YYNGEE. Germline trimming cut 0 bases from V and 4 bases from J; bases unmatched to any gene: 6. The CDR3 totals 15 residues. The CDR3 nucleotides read TGTGCCAGCAGCGTAGAGGCCGGGACAGCCTATGGCTACACCTTC. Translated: CASSVEAGTAYGYTF. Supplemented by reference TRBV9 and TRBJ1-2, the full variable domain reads DSGVTQTPKHLITATGQRVTLRCSPRSGDLSVYWYQQSLDQGLQFLIQYYNGEERAKGNILERFSAQQFPDLHSELNLSSLELGDSALYFCASSVEAGTAYGYTFGSGTRLTVV.

In DNA, the CDR3 is TGTGCCAGCAGCTTGGAGGCAGGGGTCACCGGGGAGCTGTTTTTT. Amino acids: CASSLEAGVTGELFF. The chain recombines TRBV5-4 with TRBJ2-2, with a weak D call TRBD1 (6 bases). Trimming removed 0 bases at V and 4 bases at J, with 10 bases between. There are 15 residues in the CDR3. Germline V CDR1 and CDR2: SGHNT, YYREEE (reference sequence).

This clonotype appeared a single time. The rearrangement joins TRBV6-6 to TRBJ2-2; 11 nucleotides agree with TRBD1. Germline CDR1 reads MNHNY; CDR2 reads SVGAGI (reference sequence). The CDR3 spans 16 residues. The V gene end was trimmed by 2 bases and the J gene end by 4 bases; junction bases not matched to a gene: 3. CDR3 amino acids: CASSYTGTGGTGELFF. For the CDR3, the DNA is TGTGCCAGCAGTTACACCGGGACAGGGGGCACCGGGGAGCTGTTTTTT.

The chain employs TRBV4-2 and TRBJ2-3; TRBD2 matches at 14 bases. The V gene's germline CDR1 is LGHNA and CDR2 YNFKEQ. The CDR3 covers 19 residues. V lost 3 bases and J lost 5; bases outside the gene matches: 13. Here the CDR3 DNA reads TGTGCCAGCAGCCAGGAAGGACTAGCGGGGGGTATTTTTCGAGATACGCAGTATTTT. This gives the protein CASSQEGLAGGIFRDTQYF.

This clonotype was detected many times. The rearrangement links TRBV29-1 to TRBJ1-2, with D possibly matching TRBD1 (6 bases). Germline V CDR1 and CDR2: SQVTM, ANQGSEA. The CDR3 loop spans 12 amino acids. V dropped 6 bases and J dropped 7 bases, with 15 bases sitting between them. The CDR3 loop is CSVGGFRSGYTF. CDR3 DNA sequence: TGCAGCGTGGGGGGCTTTCGGAGTGGCTACACCTTC.

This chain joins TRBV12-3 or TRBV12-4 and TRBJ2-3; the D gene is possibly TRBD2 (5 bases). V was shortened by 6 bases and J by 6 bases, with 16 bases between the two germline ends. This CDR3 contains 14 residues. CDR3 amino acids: CASSRQSGVDTQYF. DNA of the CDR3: TGTGCCAGCAGCCGCCAGTCCGGGGTGGATACGCAGTATTTT.

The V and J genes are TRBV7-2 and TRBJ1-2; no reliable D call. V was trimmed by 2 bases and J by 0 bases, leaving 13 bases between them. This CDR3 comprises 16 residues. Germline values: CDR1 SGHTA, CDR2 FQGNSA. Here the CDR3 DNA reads TGTGCCAGCAGCTTACCCAGCGCCCTTTCTAACTATGGCTACACCTTC. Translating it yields CASSLPSALSNYGYTF.

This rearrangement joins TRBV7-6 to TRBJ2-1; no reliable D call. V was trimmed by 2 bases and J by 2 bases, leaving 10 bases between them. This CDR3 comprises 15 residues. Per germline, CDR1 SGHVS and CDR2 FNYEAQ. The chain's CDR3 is CASSLRLTTYNEQFF. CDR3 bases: TGTGCCAGCAGCTTAAGACTGACGACCTACAATGAGCAGTTCTTC.

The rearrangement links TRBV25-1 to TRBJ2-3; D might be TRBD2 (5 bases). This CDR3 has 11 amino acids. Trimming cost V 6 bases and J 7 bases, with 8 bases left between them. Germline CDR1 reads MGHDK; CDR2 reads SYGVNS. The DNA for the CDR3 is TGTGCCAGCAGCTTAGCGAATACGCAGTATTTT. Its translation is CASSLANTQYF.

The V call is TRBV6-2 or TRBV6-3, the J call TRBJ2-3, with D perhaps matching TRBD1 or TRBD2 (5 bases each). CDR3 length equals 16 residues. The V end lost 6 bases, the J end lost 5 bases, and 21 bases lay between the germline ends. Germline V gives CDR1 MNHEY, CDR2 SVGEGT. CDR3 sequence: CASSLISRGIIDTQYF. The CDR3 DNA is TGTGCCAGCAGCCTAATCTCGAGGGGCATCATAGATACGCAGTATTTT.

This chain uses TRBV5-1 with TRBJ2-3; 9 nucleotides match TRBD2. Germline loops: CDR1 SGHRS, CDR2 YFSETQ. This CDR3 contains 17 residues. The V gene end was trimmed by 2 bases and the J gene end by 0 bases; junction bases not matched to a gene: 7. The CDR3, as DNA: TGCGCCAGCAGCTTCGGGACTAGCCATGGGAGCACAGATACGCAGTATTTT. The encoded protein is CASSFGTSHGSTDTQYF.

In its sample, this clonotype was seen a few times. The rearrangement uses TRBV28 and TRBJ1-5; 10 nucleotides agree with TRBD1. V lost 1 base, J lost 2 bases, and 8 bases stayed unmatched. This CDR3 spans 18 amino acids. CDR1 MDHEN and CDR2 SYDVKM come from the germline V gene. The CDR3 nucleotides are TGTGCCAGCAGTTTATCCGGGACAGGGGTTGAGGGCAATCAGCCCCAGCATTTT. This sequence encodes CASSLSGTGVEGNQPQHF.

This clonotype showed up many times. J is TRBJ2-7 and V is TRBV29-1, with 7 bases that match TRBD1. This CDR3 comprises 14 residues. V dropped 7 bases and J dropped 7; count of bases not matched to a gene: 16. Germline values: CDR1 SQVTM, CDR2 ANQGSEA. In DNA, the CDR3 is TGCAGCGGACGACAGGGTTCTATCTCGGGGGAGCAGTACTTC. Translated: CSGRQGSISGEQYF.

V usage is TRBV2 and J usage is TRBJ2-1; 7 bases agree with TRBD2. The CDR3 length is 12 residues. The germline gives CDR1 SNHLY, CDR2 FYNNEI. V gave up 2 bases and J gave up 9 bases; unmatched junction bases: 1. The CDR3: CASSELAAEQFF. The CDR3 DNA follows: TGTGCCAGCAGTGAACTAGCGGCTGAGCAGTTCTTC.